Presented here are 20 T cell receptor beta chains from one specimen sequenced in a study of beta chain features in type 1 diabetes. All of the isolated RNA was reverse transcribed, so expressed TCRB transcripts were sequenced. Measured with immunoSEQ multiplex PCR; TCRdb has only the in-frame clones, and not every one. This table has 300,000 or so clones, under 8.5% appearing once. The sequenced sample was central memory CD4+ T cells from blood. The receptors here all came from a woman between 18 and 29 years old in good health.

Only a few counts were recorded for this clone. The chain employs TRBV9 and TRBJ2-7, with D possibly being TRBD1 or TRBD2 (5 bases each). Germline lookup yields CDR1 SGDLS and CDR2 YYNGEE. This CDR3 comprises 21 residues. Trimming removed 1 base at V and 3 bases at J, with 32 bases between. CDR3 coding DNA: TGTGCCAGCAGCGTATGTCACGGGGCGGGCTACTACAGTAAACTCCTCTACGAGCAGTACTTC. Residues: CASSVCHGAGYYSKLLYEQYF.

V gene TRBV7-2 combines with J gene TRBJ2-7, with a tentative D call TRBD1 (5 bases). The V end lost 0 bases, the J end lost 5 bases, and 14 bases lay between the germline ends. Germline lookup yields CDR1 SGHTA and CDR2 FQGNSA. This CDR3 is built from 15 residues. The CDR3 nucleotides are TGTGCCAGCAGCTTAGCTCTGGCAGGGATAGACGAGCAGTACTTC. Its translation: CASSLALAGIDEQYF.

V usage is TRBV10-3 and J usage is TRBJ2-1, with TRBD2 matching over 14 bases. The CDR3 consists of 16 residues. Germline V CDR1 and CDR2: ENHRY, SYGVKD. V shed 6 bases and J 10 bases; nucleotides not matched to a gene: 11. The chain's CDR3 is CAISSYGLAGGLEQFF. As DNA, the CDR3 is TGTGCCATCAGCTCCTACGGACTAGCGGGAGGTCTCGAGCAGTTCTTC.

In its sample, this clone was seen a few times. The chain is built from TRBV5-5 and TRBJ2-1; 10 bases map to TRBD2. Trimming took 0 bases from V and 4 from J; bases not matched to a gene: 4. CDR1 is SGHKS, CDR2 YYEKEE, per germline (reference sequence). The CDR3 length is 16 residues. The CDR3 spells CASSLGTSGTYNEQFF. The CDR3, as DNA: TGTGCCAGCAGCTTGGGGACTAGCGGTACTTACAATGAGCAGTTCTTC.

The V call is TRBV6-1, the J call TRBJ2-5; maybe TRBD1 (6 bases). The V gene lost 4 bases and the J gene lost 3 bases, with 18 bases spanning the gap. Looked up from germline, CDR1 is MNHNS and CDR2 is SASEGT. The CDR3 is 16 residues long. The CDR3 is CASSAPSTQGKETQYF. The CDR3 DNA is TGTGCCAGCAGTGCGCCGAGTACACAGGGTAAAGAGACCCAGTACTTC.

Here the CDR3 DNA reads TGCAGCGTCGGGACTAGCACCAATGAGCAGTTCTTC. Encoded protein: CSVGTSTNEQFF. The chain couples TRBV29-1 to TRBJ2-1; 9 bases fit TRBD2. V trimming: 6 bases; J trimming: 6 bases; junction bases outside the gene matches: 3. The germline V gene encodes CDR1 SQVTM and CDR2 ANQGSEA. There are 12 residues in the CDR3.

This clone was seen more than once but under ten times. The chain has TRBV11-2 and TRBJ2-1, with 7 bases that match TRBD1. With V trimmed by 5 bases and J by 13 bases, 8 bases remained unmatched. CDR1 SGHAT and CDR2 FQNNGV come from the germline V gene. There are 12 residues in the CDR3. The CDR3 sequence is CASSVDRDSQFF. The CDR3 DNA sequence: TGTGCCAGCAGCGTTGACCGGGACAGCCAGTTCTTC.

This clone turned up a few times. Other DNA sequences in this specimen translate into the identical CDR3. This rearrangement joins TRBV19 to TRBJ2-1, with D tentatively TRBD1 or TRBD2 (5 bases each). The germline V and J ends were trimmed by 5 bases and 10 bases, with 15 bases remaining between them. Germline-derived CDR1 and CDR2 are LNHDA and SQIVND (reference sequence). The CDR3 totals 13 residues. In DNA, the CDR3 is TGTGCCAGTAGTGGGACCGGGGATGGGGAGCAGTTCTTC. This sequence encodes CASSGTGDGEQFF. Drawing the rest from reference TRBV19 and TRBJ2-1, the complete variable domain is DGGITQSPKYLFRKEGQNVTLSCEQNLNHDAMYWYRQDPGQGLRLIYYSQIVNDFQKGDIAEGYSVSREKKESFPLTVTSAQKNPTAFYLCASSGTGDGEQFFGPGTRLTVL.

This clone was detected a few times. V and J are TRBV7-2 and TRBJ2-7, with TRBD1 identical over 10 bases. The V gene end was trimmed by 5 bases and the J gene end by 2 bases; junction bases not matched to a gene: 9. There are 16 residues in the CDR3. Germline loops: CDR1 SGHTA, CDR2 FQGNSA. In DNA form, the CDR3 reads TGTGCCAGCAGCCCGCCCCCCGGACAGGGGGCCTACGAGCAGTACTTC. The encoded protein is CASSPPPGQGAYEQYF.

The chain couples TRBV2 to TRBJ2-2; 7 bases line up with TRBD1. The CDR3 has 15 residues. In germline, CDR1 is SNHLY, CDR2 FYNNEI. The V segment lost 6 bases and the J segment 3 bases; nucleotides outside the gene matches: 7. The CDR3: CASRSGTAYTGELFF. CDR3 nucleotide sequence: TGTGCCAGCAGATCCGGGACAGCTTACACCGGGGAGCTGTTTTTT.

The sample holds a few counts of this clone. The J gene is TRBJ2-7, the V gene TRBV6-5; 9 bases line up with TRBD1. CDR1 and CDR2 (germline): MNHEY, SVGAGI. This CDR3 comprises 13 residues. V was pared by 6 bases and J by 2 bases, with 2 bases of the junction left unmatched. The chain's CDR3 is CASSRDRAYEQYF. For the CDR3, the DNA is TGTGCCAGCAGCAGGGACAGGGCCTACGAGCAGTACTTC.

The CDR3 nucleotides read TGCAGCGTTGTTTTTCCGCTCCAGGGGACTAGCGGGAGGAGGGTCGATGAGCAGTTCTTC. Encoded protein: CSVVFPLQGTSGRRVDEQFF. This chain links TRBV29-1 with TRBJ2-1; 15 bases map to TRBD2. Unmatched junction bases numbered 21, after V lost 4 bases and J lost 8 bases. CDR1 and CDR2 (germline): SQVTM, ANQGSEA. The CDR3 spans 20 residues.

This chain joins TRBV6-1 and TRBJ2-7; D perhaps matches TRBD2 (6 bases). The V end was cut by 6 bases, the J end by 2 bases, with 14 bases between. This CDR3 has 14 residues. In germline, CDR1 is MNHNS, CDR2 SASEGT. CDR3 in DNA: TGTGCCAGCAGGACACCGGGACTCCCCTACGAGCAGTACTTC. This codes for CASRTPGLPYEQYF.

The CDR3 DNA sequence: TGTGCCAGCAGCCGACTGCTACAGGGTGAGGAGACCCAGTACTTC. It encodes CASSRLLQGEETQYF. V and J are TRBV5-8 and TRBJ2-5, with a possible D match to TRBD1 (6 bases). V lost 4 bases and J 5 bases, leaving 18 bases between the germline ends. Germline V gene lookup returns CDR1 SGHTS and CDR2 YDEGEE. The CDR3 is 15 amino acids.

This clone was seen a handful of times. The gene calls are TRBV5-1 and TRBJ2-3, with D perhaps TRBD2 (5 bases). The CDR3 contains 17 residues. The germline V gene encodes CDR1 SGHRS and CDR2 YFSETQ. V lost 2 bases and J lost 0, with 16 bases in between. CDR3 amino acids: CASSLVPAGLSTDTQYF. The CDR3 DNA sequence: TGCGCCAGCAGCTTAGTACCGGCAGGACTTAGCACAGATACGCAGTATTTT. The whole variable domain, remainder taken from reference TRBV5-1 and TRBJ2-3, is KAGVTQTPRYLIKTRGQQVTLSCSPISGHRSVSWYQQTPGQGLQFLFEYFSETQRNKGNFPGRFSGRQFSNSRSEMNVSTLELGDSALYLCASSLVPAGLSTDTQYFGPGTRLTVL.

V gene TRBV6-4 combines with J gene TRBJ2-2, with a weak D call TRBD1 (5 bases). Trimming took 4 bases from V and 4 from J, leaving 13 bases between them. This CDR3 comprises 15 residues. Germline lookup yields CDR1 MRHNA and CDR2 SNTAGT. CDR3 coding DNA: TGTGCCAGCAGTGTACAGGCTCATGTCACCGGGGAGCTGTTTTTT. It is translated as CASSVQAHVTGELFF.

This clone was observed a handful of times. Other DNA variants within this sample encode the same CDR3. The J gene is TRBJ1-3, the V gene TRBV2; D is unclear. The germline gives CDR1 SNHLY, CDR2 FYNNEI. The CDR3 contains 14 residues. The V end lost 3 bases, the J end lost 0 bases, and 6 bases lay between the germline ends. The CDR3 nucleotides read TGTGCCAGCAGTGATACCGTCTCTGGAAACACCATATATTTT. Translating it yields CASSDTVSGNTIYF.

The CDR3 sequence: CASSHRLAGVMTGELFF. CDR3 DNA sequence: TGTGCCAGCAGCCACAGACTAGCGGGAGTTATGACCGGGGAGCTGTTTTTT. The rearrangement links TRBV14 to TRBJ2-2; 12 nucleotides agree with TRBD2. Per germline, CDR1 SGHDN and CDR2 FVKESK. This CDR3 is built from 17 residues. With 3 bases clipped from V and 5 bases from J, the junction kept 7 bases outside the gene matches. The full variable domain, rest sourced from reference TRBV14 and TRBJ2-2, is EAGVTQFPSHSVIEKGQTVTLRCDPISGHDNLYWYRRVMGKEIKFLLHFVKESKQDESGMPNNRFLAERTGGTYSTLKVQPAELEDSGVYFCASSHRLAGVMTGELFFGEGSRLTVL.

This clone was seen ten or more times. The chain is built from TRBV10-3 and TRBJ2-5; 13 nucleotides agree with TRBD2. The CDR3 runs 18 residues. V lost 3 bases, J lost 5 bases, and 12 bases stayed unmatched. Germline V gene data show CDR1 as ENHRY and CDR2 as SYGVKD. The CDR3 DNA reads TGTGCCATCAGTGATTCAGTCCCGGGACTAGCGGGGTCTGAGACCCAGTACTTC. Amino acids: CAISDSVPGLAGSETQYF.

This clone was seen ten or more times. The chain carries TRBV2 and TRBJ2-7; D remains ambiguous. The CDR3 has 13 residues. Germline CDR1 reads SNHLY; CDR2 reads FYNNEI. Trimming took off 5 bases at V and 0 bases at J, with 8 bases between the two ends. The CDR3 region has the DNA TGTGCCAGCAGTAAGCAAGGCTCCTACGAGCAGTACTTC. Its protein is CASSKQGSYEQYF. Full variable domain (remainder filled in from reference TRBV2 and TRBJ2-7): EPEVTQTPSHQVTQMGQEVILRCVPISNHLYFYWYRQILGQKVEFLVSFYNNEISEKSEIFDDQFSVERPDGSNFTLKIRSTKLEDSAMYFCASSKQGSYEQYFGPGTRLTVT.